This T cell receptor (beta chain) stems from a study of CD8 T cells in Susac syndrome. cDNA came from roughly 0.5 to 1 ug RNA primed by random hexamers. TCRdb fed the immunoSEQ multiplex PCR reads into MiXCR, producing one record per CDR3 protein. This sample has around 170,000 distinct CDR3 sequences, with approximately 95% found just once. The origin of this receptor is a human donor with Susac syndrome. Sequences were obtained from CD8+ T cells from PBMCs.

The CDR3 is CSVKPQGARYGYTF. The CDR3 bases are TGCAGCGTCAAACCACAGGGGGCAAGATATGGCTACACCTTC. The chain recombines TRBV29-1 with TRBJ1-2, with TRBD1 matching over 9 bases. The germline CDR1 and CDR2 sequences are SQVTM and ANQGSEA. This CDR3 region has 14 residues. V shed 6 bases, J shed 5 bases, and the junction held 10 bases outside the gene matches.